Each of the 27 T cell receptor beta chains below was sequenced from the same sample in a study of T cell repertoires in cytomegalovirus infection. TCRdb re-analysed the reads in MiXCR, keeping a single row per CDR3 protein. The repertoire holds approximately 630,000 distinct CDR3 sequences, with roughly a quarter as singletons. Sample: CD8+ T cells from PBMCs. The receptor source for this set is a human donor in good health (CMV status not recorded). Some clones in this sample may be carry-over from other donors' samples.

The J gene is TRBJ2-1, the V gene TRBV5-6; D call uncertain. V was shortened by 4 bases and J by 2 bases, with 13 bases between the two germline ends. The CDR3 consists of 15 residues. CDR1 and CDR2 from the germline V gene are SGHDT and YYEEEE. This CDR3 is CASSVTANPYNEQFF. In DNA form, the CDR3 reads TGTGCCAGCAGCGTTACAGCGAATCCCTACAATGAGCAGTTCTTC.

The gene calls are TRBV7-9 and TRBJ2-7, with 10 bases matching TRBD2. Trimming cost V 5 bases and J 4 bases; bases outside gene matches: 8. The CDR3 has 15 residues. Germline CDR1 and CDR2: SEHNR and FQNEAQ (reference sequence). The CDR3 is CASSPTTSGAYEQYF. The CDR3 DNA reads TGTGCCAGCAGCCCTACTACTAGCGGGGCGTACGAGCAGTACTTC.

The V call is TRBV28, the J call TRBJ2-7, with a weak D call TRBD1 (6 bases). CDR1 is MDHEN, CDR2 SYDVKM, per germline. Trimming removed 5 bases at V and 0 bases at J, with 11 bases between. This CDR3 has 14 residues. The CDR3 protein is CASSPGQSSYEQYV. CDR3 nucleotide sequence: TGTGCCAGCAGTCCAGGACAGAGCTCCTACGAGCAGTACGTC.

A few counts support this clonotype. This chain connects TRBV9 to TRBJ1-2, with 7 bases matching TRBD1. With V trimmed by 4 bases and J by 4 bases, 7 bases remained unmatched. Germline loops: CDR1 SGDLS, CDR2 YYNGEE. The CDR3 spans 14 residues. The DNA for the CDR3 is TGTGCCAGCAGCCCTGCGGACAGGAGCTATGGCTACACCTTC. Translated, it gives CASSPADRSYGYTF.

The chain uses TRBV6-5 and TRBJ1-4, with D hard to call. In germline, CDR1 is MNHEY, CDR2 SVGAGI. V was cut by 0 bases and J by 8 bases, with 16 bases left in between. The CDR3 is made up of 16 amino acids. The chain's CDR3 is CASSYSIGAPTEKLFF. The CDR3 nucleotides read TGTGCCAGCAGTTACTCGATTGGAGCCCCGACGGAAAAACTGTTTTTT.

This clonotype showed up many times. The DNA for the CDR3 is TGTGCCAGCAGCTTGATACCTGAAGAGACCCAGTACTTC. Residues: CASSLIPEETQYF. The chain has TRBV5-6 and TRBJ2-5, with D hard to call. The germline V gene encodes CDR1 SGHDT and CDR2 YYEEEE. This CDR3 has 13 amino acids. Trimming stripped 1 base from V and 3 bases from J, with 7 bases between.

As regards this clonotype: A much larger clone is a single base away; this may be a read error. This sequence joins TRBV7-4 and TRBJ2-1; D remains unclear. This CDR3 comprises 13 residues. In germline, CDR1 is SGHVT, CDR2 SQSDAQ. V was pared by 1 base and J by 12 bases, with 13 bases between. In DNA, the CDR3 is TGTGCCAGCAGCTTAGTAGGACCCTATGGGCAGTTCTTC. Translated: CASSLVGPYGQFF.

This clonotype was recorded at least ten times. The chain recombines TRBV6-5 with TRBJ2-1; tentative D call: TRBD2 (6 bases). CDR3 length equals 14 residues. V lost 5 bases and J lost 5, with 13 bases in between. Germline V lookup: CDR1 MNHEY, CDR2 SVGAGI. The CDR3 loop is CASSRRDWDNEQFF. The DNA of the CDR3 is TGTGCCAGCAGTCGCCGGGACTGGGACAATGAGCAGTTCTTC.

In DNA form, the CDR3 reads TGCAGTGCTAGCGGAACAGCACAAGAGACCCAGTACTTC. It codes for CSASGTAQETQYF. V is TRBV20-1 and J is TRBJ2-5; D unclear. The V end was cut by 3 bases, the J end by 2 bases, with 10 bases between. The CDR3 runs to 13 residues. Per germline, CDR1 DFQATT and CDR2 SNEGSKA (reference sequence).

This chain uses TRBV6-5 with TRBJ2-1; D is possibly TRBD1 (6 bases). Per germline, CDR1 MNHEY and CDR2 SVGAGI. The CDR3 is made up of 14 amino acids. V was trimmed by 4 bases and J by 2 bases, leaving 9 bases between them. This CDR3 is CASSSQGPYNEQFF. CDR3 DNA: TGTGCCAGCAGTTCACAGGGCCCCTACAATGAGCAGTTCTTC.

This clonotype was seen repeatedly, ten times or more. CDR3 in DNA: TGTGCCAGCAGCTCCCGTTGGACGGCGAACACTGAAGCTTTCTTT. It translates to CASSSRWTANTEAFF. The genes are TRBV7-8 and TRBJ1-1; unclear D gene. Looked up from germline, CDR1 is SGHVS and CDR2 is FQNEAQ. The CDR3 is made up of 15 amino acids. V lost 4 bases and J lost 1, with 13 bases in between.

This chain joins TRBV4-1 and TRBJ2-7, with 8 bases aligning to TRBD2. V shed 0 bases, J shed 4 bases, and the junction held 5 bases outside the gene matches. The CDR3 has 15 amino acids. Germline values: CDR1 MGHRA, CDR2 YSYEKL. The CDR3 DNA follows: TGCGCCAGCAGCCAAGATGCACAGCGGGGGTACGAGCAGTACTTC. Its protein is CASSQDAQRGYEQYF.

This clonotype came up many times. This chain uses TRBV6-1 with TRBJ2-3; TRBD2 matches at 8 bases. The CDR3 sequence is 16 residues long. CDR1 is MNHNS and CDR2 is SASEGT in the germline V gene. Trimming removed 7 bases from V and 2 bases from J; junction bases left unmatched: 11. CDR3 DNA sequence: TGTGCCAGCAAAGGTTCGGCGGGGGGTTACACAGATACGCAGTATTTT. As protein: CASKGSAGGYTDTQYF.

In regard to this clonotype: The conserved final phenylalanine or tryptophan is absent from the CDR3, which likely points to a read error. The J gene is TRBJ1-4, the V gene TRBV29-1; maybe TRBD1 (5 bases). The germline CDR1 and CDR2 sequences are SQVTM and ANQGSEA. The V and J ends lost 6 bases and 8 bases respectively, with 13 bases between them. The CDR3 length is 12 residues. The CDR3 is CSVRGEEEKLFL. CDR3 coding DNA: TGCAGCGTAAGAGGGGAGGAGGAAAAACTGTTTCTT.

This clonotype has more than one count but fewer than ten. The chain uses TRBV7-9 and TRBJ1-1; perhaps TRBD1 as D (5 bases). The CDR3 runs 13 residues. V lost 6 bases, J lost 0 bases, and 8 bases lay in between. Looked up from germline, CDR1 is SEHNR and CDR2 is FQNEAQ (reference sequence). CDR3 nucleotide sequence: TGTGCCAGCAGAGCAGGGTTGAACACTGAAGCTTTCTTT. Amino acids: CASRAGLNTEAFF.

In this sample, this clonotype turned up a few times. The V call is TRBV20-1, the J call TRBJ1-5, with 9 bases that match TRBD1. The CDR3 extends over 13 amino acids. CDR1 is DFQATT, CDR2 SNEGSKA, per germline (reference sequence). J gave up 5 bases and V 4 bases, and 3 bases lay outside the gene matches. CDR3 amino acids: CSANRGRDQPQHF. CDR3 sequence (DNA): TGCAGTGCTAACAGGGGGCGTGATCAGCCCCAGCATTTT.

This clonotype was found a few times. The CDR3 region has the DNA TGTGCCAGCGAAAACCCTGGGGCGGGAGAGACCCAGTACTTC. Its protein product is CASENPGAGETQYF. This chain joins TRBV11-2 and TRBJ2-5; D is perhaps TRBD1 or TRBD2 (5 bases each). The CDR3 extends over 14 amino acids. Trimming took off 8 bases at V and 4 bases at J, with 17 bases between the two ends. Germline CDR1 is SGHAT and CDR2 is FQNNGV.

In its sample, this clonotype was seen a few times. The rearrangement joins TRBV6-5 to TRBJ2-1, with TRBD2 as a possible D gene (5 bases). This CDR3 spans 16 amino acids. Trimming took off 1 base at V and 6 bases at J, with 16 bases between the two ends. The germline gives CDR1 MNHEY, CDR2 SVGAGI. CDR3 DNA: TGTGCCAGCAGTTACTTCTTGGGGAGCCCTTCCAATGAGCAGTTCTTC. This translates into CASSYFLGSPSNEQFF.

This clonotype appeared a few times. CDR3 nucleotides: TGTGCCAGCAGTTTGGACGATAACACTGAAGCTTTCTTT. Amino acid sequence: CASSLDDNTEAFF. The chain has TRBV28 and TRBJ1-1; D call uncertain. CDR3 size: 13 residues. Trimming removed 3 bases from V and 2 bases from J, with 7 bases in between. Looked up from germline, CDR1 is MDHEN and CDR2 is SYDVKM.

As regards this clonotype: It may be a read error: a sequence one base away is much more abundant. The chain carries TRBV7-6 and TRBJ2-5, with 11 bases that match TRBD2. The CDR3 runs 16 residues. Germline V gene data show CDR1 as SGHVS and CDR2 as FNYEAQ. The V gene end was trimmed by 5 bases and the J gene end by 7 bases; junction bases not matched to a gene: 12. In DNA, the CDR3 is TGTGCCAGCAGCCCTGAACTAGCGGGAGCTCTCACGACCCAGTACTTC. Protein: CASSPELAGALTTQYF.

This clonotype was found a few times. The chain uses TRBV15 and TRBJ2-1, with a possible D match to TRBD2 (6 bases). The CDR3 covers 13 residues. Trimming stripped 5 bases from V and 4 bases from J, with 9 bases between. Germline V gene sequence: CDR1 LNHNV, CDR2 YYDKDF (reference sequence). CDR3 sequence reads: CATSPGGYNEQFF. As DNA, the CDR3 is TGTGCCACCAGCCCCGGGGGTTACAATGAGCAGTTCTTC.

The chain couples TRBV20-1 to TRBJ1-5; 7 nucleotides agree with TRBD1. The trim removed 6 bases at V and 6 bases at J, leaving 17 bases unmatched. From germline, CDR1 is DFQATT and CDR2 SNEGSKA (reference sequence). The CDR3 has 16 amino acids. CDR3 coding DNA: TGCAGTGCCCCTGGTAAGACAGGGATGGCCATTCAGCCCCAGCATTTT. Protein sequence: CSAPGKTGMAIQPQHF.

This clonotype was detected a few times. This chain joins TRBV28 and TRBJ2-3; D not certain. CDR1 is MDHEN, CDR2 SYDVKM, per germline. V lost 6 bases to trimming and J lost 0 bases, with 10 bases between them. The CDR3 is 14 amino acids. CDR3: CASSAPLSTDTQYF. The CDR3 nucleotides are TGTGCCAGCAGCGCGCCCCTGAGCACAGATACGCAGTATTTT. Supplemented by reference TRBV28 and TRBJ2-3, the full variable domain reads DVKVTQSSRYLVKRTGEKVFLECVQDMDHENMFWYRQDPGLGLRLIYFSYDVKMKEKGDIPEGYSVSREKKERFSLILESASTNQTSMYLCASSAPLSTDTQYFGPGTRLTVL.

V gene TRBV6-6 combines with J gene TRBJ2-1, with D unclear. V lost 6 bases and J 5 bases, leaving 14 bases between the germline ends. The germline V gene has CDR1 MNHNY and CDR2 SVGAGI (reference sequence). The CDR3 consists of 14 residues. The CDR3 sequence: CASRGLGADNEQFF. The CDR3 DNA reads as TGTGCCAGCAGAGGGTTAGGTGCGGACAATGAGCAGTTCTTC.

The DNA of the CDR3 is TGTGCCAGCAGCAGAGGGTCCTTGGACAGCCTTTGGCTCCTCTCCTACGAGCAGTACGTC. Its protein is CASSRGSLDSLWLLSYEQYV. The rearrangement joins TRBV15 to TRBJ2-7; TRBD1 is a possible D gene (6 bases). CDR1 and CDR2 from the germline V gene are LNHNV and YYDKDF (reference sequence). The CDR3 spans 20 residues.

This clonotype was picked up a small number of times. The chain joins TRBV29-1 to TRBJ1-5; TRBD1 is a possible D gene (5 bases). The germline gives CDR1 SQVTM, CDR2 ANQGSEA. This CDR3 spans 14 amino acids. V lost 4 bases and J lost 2, with 12 bases in between. CDR3 region: CSVGREGRNQPQHF. The CDR3 DNA follows: TGCAGCGTTGGCCGGGAGGGACGCAATCAGCCCCAGCATTTT. The variable domain in full, completed from reference TRBV29-1 and TRBJ1-5, reads SAVISQKPSRDICQRGTSLTIQCQVDSQVTMMFWYRQQPGQSLTLIATANQGSEATYESGFVIDKFPISRPNLTFSTLTVSNMSPEDSSIYLCSVGREGRNQPQHFGDGTRLSIL.

This clonotype has at least ten counts. The J gene is TRBJ2-3, the V gene TRBV7-6; 7 nucleotides agree with TRBD1. Germline loops: CDR1 SGHVS, CDR2 FNYEAQ. The CDR3 loop spans 16 amino acids. V dropped 2 bases and J dropped 5; count of bases not matched to a gene: 10. CDR3 amino acids: CASSLYSVTGRDTQYF. CDR3 DNA: TGTGCCAGCAGCTTATATAGCGTGACAGGGAGAGATACGCAGTATTTT.